These T cell receptor beta chains were read from a single sample in a study of T-cell reconstitution after alpha-beta-depleted transplantation in children. Via MiXCR, TCRdb re-called the PCR reads, giving one row per CDR3 protein. The sample holds over 200,000 distinct CDR3 sequences, about a tenth seen once. Here the sequenced sample was PBMCs from the stem cell graft donor, taken from the stem cell graft. The receptor set was obtained from a human donor who donated a stem cell graft to a child with acute lymphoblastic leukemia. The CDR3 runs from the conserved cysteine through the conserved F or W. A D gene is named only where the DNA matches it firmly. Expanded clones are given a class, and other clones once, few, many or no size at all.

J gene,D gene,V gene,clone size,CDR3 protein,CDR3 DNA
TRBJ1-3,-,TRBV5-1,few,CASSLGGAARSGNTIYF,TGCGCCAGCAGCTTGGGGGGGGCGGCCCGCTCTGGAAACACCATATATTTT
TRBJ1-3,TRBD1,TRBV3-1,few,CASSQPGQLSGNTIYF,TGTGCCAGCAGCCAACCGGGACAGCTCTCTGGAAACACCATATATTTT
TRBJ2-3,TRBD2,TRBV3-1,many,CASSPSRLADTQYF,TGTGCCAGCAGCCCATCCCGACTAGCGGATACGCAGTATTTT
TRBJ1-1,-,TRBV12-3/TRBV12-4,few,CASSLPLLTENTEAFF,TGTGCCAGCAGTTTACCCCTCTTGACAGAGAACACTGAAGCTTTCTTT
TRBJ2-1,-,TRBV7-6,-,CASSLGLRTDEQFF,TGTGCCAGCAGCTTGGGATTGAGGACCGATGAGCAGTTCTTC
TRBJ1-6,-,TRBV29-1,few,CSVGRGFDSPLHF,TGCAGCGTTGGAAGGGGCTTTGATTCACCCCTCCACTTT
TRBJ2-7,-,TRBV6-2/TRBV6-3,few,CASHRDSSYEQYF,TGTGCCAGCCACCGGGACTCTTCCTACGAGCAGTACTTC
TRBJ1-1,-,TRBV3-1,many,CASSQDPTELGAFF,TGTGCCAGCAGCCAAGACCCGACAGAGTTGGGCGCTTTCTTT
TRBJ2-3,-,TRBV4-1,many,CASSPFWELTDTQYF,TGCGCCAGCAGCCCGTTTTGGGAGCTCACAGATACGCAGTATTTT
TRBJ2-3,-,TRBV27,many,CASSIQDVDTQYF,TGTGCCAGCAGTATACAGGACGTAGATACGCAGTATTTT
TRBJ2-2,-,TRBV27,many,CASRRNTGELFF,TGTGCCAGCCGGCGCAACACCGGGGAGCTGTTTTTT
TRBJ2-7,-,TRBV29-1,-,CSVEGQPESSYEQYF,TGCAGCGTTGAAGGACAGCCAGAGAGCTCCTACGAGCAGTACTTC
TRBJ2-3,-,TRBV5-1,-,CASSPGAAASTDTQYF,TGCGCCAGCAGCCCCGGGGCAGCGGCGAGCACAGATACGCAGTATTTT
TRBJ2-7,-,TRBV27,many,CASSRTVYHEQYF,TGTGCCAGCAGCCGGACAGTTTACCACGAGCAGTACTTC
TRBJ2-7,-,TRBV4-3,many,CASSPSRPSYEQYF,TGCGCCAGCAGCCCCTCCAGGCCGTCCTACGAGCAGTACTTC